Presented here are 27 T cell receptor beta chains from one specimen sequenced in a study of cytomegalovirus exposure and HLA in healthy donors. This PCR relied on a set of 60 Vbeta primers and 13 Jbeta primers. Profiling relied on immunoSEQ multiplex PCR, and the TCRdb table lists in-frame clones only, not all of them. Counted here are over 60,000 clones, approximately 81% occurring once; the ten biggest clones make up around 7.3%. The sequenced sample was PBMCs. The receptors here all came from a woman aged 30 to 39 in good health and CMV-seropositive.

The count of this clone is one. The rearrangement joins TRBV28 to TRBJ2-7; 9 bases are a match to TRBD1. With 5 bases clipped from V and 6 bases from J, the junction kept 5 bases outside the gene matches. Germline-derived CDR1 and CDR2 are MDHEN and SYDVKM. The CDR3 is 13 residues long. For the CDR3, the DNA is TGTGCCAGCAGTCTAAACAGGGGGCGCGAGCAGTACTTC. This translates into CASSLNRGREQYF.

The chain joins TRBV27 to TRBJ2-6; tentative D call: TRBD1 (5 bases). This CDR3 is 15 amino acids long. V was cut by 6 bases and J by 4 bases, with 13 bases left in between. Germline CDR1 is MNHEY and CDR2 is SMNVEV (reference sequence). Here the CDR3 DNA reads TGTGCCAGCAGCCTAGAAGGGGCAGGGGCCAACGTCCTGACTTTC. Translated, it gives CASSLEGAGANVLTF.

The chain has TRBV9 and TRBJ1-3; tentative D call: TRBD1 (5 bases). CDR3 length equals 14 residues. With 3 bases removed from V and 4 bases from J, the gap between germline ends came to 11 bases. Per the germline V gene, CDR1 is SGDLS and CDR2 is YYNGEE. The CDR3 nucleotides are TGTGCCAGCAGCGGGGGGGGTAGGGGAAACACCATATATTTT. Protein product: CASSGGGRGNTIYF.

The rearrangement links TRBV28 to TRBJ2-3; 7 nucleotides line up with TRBD1. Trimming cost V 6 bases and J 1 base; bases outside gene matches: 7. Per the germline V gene, CDR1 is MDHEN and CDR2 is SYDVKM. CDR3 length: 15 residues. The CDR3 coding sequence is TGTGCCAGCAGGGCACAGGGGCCGGGCACAGATACGCAGTATTTT. It codes for CASRAQGPGTDTQYF. Variable domain in full (rest from reference TRBV28 and TRBJ2-3): DVKVTQSSRYLVKRTGEKVFLECVQDMDHENMFWYRQDPGLGLRLIYFSYDVKMKEKGDIPEGYSVSREKKERFSLILESASTNQTSMYLCASRAQGPGTDTQYFGPGTRLTVL.

The rearrangement links TRBV19 to TRBJ2-2; TRBD2 matches 10 bases. J gave up 6 bases and V 5 bases, and 6 bases lay outside the gene matches. This CDR3 region has 15 residues. Per germline, CDR1 LNHDA and CDR2 SQIVND (reference sequence). This CDR3 is CASSPVAGGSGELFF. The CDR3 bases are TGTGCCAGTAGTCCTGTAGCGGGAGGCTCCGGGGAGCTGTTTTTT.

V usage is TRBV19 and J usage is TRBJ2-7, with a weak D call TRBD2 (6 bases). V lost 5 bases to trimming and J lost 3 bases, with 17 bases between them. CDR1 LNHDA and CDR2 SQIVND come from the germline V gene (reference sequence). This CDR3 region has 15 residues. The CDR3 loop is CASSPLRGVVYEQYF. CDR3 DNA: TGTGCCAGTAGTCCGCTACGCGGGGTAGTCTACGAGCAGTACTTC. The full variable domain, its missing parts supplied by reference TRBV19 and TRBJ2-7, is DGGITQSPKYLFRKEGQNVTLSCEQNLNHDAMYWYRQDPGQGLRLIYYSQIVNDFQKGDIAEGYSVSREKKESFPLTVTSAQKNPTAFYLCASSPLRGVVYEQYFGPGTRLTVT.

In this sample, this clone turned up a few times. Here the CDR3 reads CASSLGVGVETQYF. Here the CDR3 DNA reads TGTGCCAGCAGCTTAGGCGTGGGAGTGGAGACCCAGTACTTC. The chain employs TRBV7-6 and TRBJ2-5; D may be TRBD2 (5 bases). The CDR3 is 14 residues long. CDR1 is SGHVS and CDR2 is FNYEAQ in the germline V gene. Trimming took 1 base from V and 5 from J, leaving 11 bases between them.

The chain has TRBV30 and TRBJ1-1; D may be TRBD1 (5 bases). V gave up 2 bases and J gave up 7 bases, with 11 bases separating them. Looked up from germline, CDR1 is GTSNPN and CDR2 is SVGIG (reference sequence). The CDR3 is 12 amino acids. As DNA, the CDR3 is TGTGCCTGGAGTCGGTCAGGGCTTGAAGCTTTCTTT. It yields the protein CAWSRSGLEAFF.

This clone was detected only a few times. The chain employs TRBV5-1 and TRBJ2-1, with 7 bases identical to TRBD2. Germline CDR1 is SGHRS and CDR2 is YFSETQ. This CDR3 comprises 15 residues. Trimming took 3 bases from V and 1 from J; bases not matched to a gene: 4. The chain's CDR3 is CASSYLAESYNEQFF. CDR3 bases: TGCGCCAGCAGCTATCTAGCGGAGTCCTACAATGAGCAGTTCTTC.

The chain combines TRBV14 with TRBJ2-2; possibly TRBD1 for D (6 bases). The CDR3 loop spans 15 amino acids. The germline gives CDR1 SGHDN, CDR2 FVKESK. V lost 0 bases and J 11 bases, leaving 16 bases between the germline ends. CDR3 nucleotide sequence: TGTGCCAGCAGCCAAGACCAAGATCCCAGGGGTGAGCTGTTTTTT. Translated: CASSQDQDPRGELFF. Filled out from reference TRBV14 and TRBJ2-2, the complete variable domain reads EAGVTQFPSHSVIEKGQTVTLRCDPISGHDNLYWYRRVMGKEIKFLLHFVKESKQDESGMPNNRFLAERTGGTYSTLKVQPAELEDSGVYFCASSQDQDPRGELFFGEGSRLTVL.

This chain connects TRBV2 to TRBJ2-7; 9 bases line up with TRBD1. Unmatched junction bases numbered 0, after V lost 0 bases and J lost 3 bases. Germline loops: CDR1 SNHLY, CDR2 FYNNEI. The CDR3 sequence is 14 residues long. CDR3 region: CASSEAGQGYEQYF. The CDR3 nucleotides read TGTGCCAGCAGTGAAGCGGGACAGGGCTACGAGCAGTACTTC.

The V and J genes are TRBV14 and TRBJ2-1; D not certain. Germline V gene sequence: CDR1 SGHDN, CDR2 FVKESK. The CDR3 consists of 9 residues. Trimming left V 1 base short and J 14 bases short, with 3 bases between. DNA for the CDR3: TGTGCCAGCAGCCAAGTAAAGTTCTTC. Its translation is CASSQVKFF.

CDR3 residues: CAISSGGLYNEQFF. The CDR3 nucleotides are TGTGCCATCAGTAGCGGGGGTCTATACAATGAGCAGTTCTTC. The rearrangement links TRBV10-3 to TRBJ2-1; 8 bases line up with TRBD2. The length of the CDR3 is 14 residues. V dropped 5 bases and J dropped 4; count of bases not matched to a gene: 4. Germline V CDR1 and CDR2: ENHRY, SYGVKD.

The rearrangement links TRBV9 to TRBJ2-2, with 11 nucleotides matching TRBD2. CDR3 length equals 15 residues. Germline CDR1 is SGDLS and CDR2 is YYNGEE. With 2 bases clipped from V and 6 bases from J, the junction kept 3 bases outside the gene matches. The CDR3 coding sequence is TGTGCCAGCAGCGTTAGCGGGAGGGCCCCCGGGGAGCTGTTTTTT. This codes for CASSVSGRAPGELFF.

This clone was seen just once. This rearrangement joins TRBV5-1 to TRBJ2-5; 7 bases are shared with TRBD2. CDR1 is SGHRS and CDR2 is YFSETQ in the germline V gene. V trimming: 2 bases; J trimming: 5 bases; junction bases outside the gene matches: 15. This CDR3 has 17 amino acids. The CDR3 reads CASSFFTSGGSGETQYF. The CDR3 DNA reads as TGCGCCAGCAGCTTTTTTACGAGCGGCGGGAGCGGGGAGACCCAGTACTTC.

The chain recombines TRBV7-9 with TRBJ2-7; weak D call: TRBD1 (5 bases). Germline values: CDR1 SEHNR, CDR2 FQNEAQ (reference sequence). The CDR3 has 12 amino acids. The germline V and J ends were trimmed by 5 bases and 12 bases, with 17 bases remaining between them. This CDR3 is CASSAGHAGRYF. The CDR3, as DNA: TGTGCCAGCAGCGCCGGACACGCTGGACGGTACTTC.

The chain joins TRBV27 to TRBJ2-1; TRBD2 might be the D (5 bases). Germline CDR1 MNHEY, CDR2 SMNVEV (reference sequence). The CDR3 extends over 13 amino acids. Deletions cut 5 bases from V and 9 bases from J, with 14 bases between. The CDR3 DNA follows: TGTGCCAGCAGTCCGACACTAGTAGTTGAGCAGTTCTTC. Amino acid sequence: CASSPTLVVEQFF.

V gene TRBV9 combines with J gene TRBJ1-2; D is perhaps TRBD1 (6 bases). Germline V CDR1 and CDR2: SGDLS, YYNGEE. The CDR3 has 16 amino acids. V was shortened by 0 bases and J by 9 bases, with 21 bases between the two germline ends. The CDR3 bases are TGTGCCAGCAGCGTAGGCCCACCCAGGGGAACTGTGCGCTACACCTTC. This translates into CASSVGPPRGTVRYTF. The variable domain in full, with the rest retrieved from reference TRBV9 and TRBJ1-2, is DSGVTQTPKHLITATGQRVTLRCSPRSGDLSVYWYQQSLDQGLQFLIQYYNGEERAKGNILERFSAQQFPDLHSELNLSSLELGDSALYFCASSVGPPRGTVRYTFGSGTRLTVV.

The J gene is TRBJ2-3, the V gene TRBV6-5; TRBD1 might be the D (5 bases). The V end lost 2 bases, the J end lost 2 bases, and 11 bases lay between the germline ends. Germline CDR1 reads MNHEY; CDR2 reads SVGAGI. CDR3 size: 15 residues. DNA of the CDR3: TGTGCCAGCAGTTACCAGGGTAGGGCCACAGATACGCAGTATTTT. Amino acid sequence: CASSYQGRATDTQYF.

This chain links TRBV2 with TRBJ2-1; D remains ambiguous. Trimming removed 3 bases at V and 0 bases at J, with 12 bases between. Germline CDR1 is SNHLY and CDR2 is FYNNEI. This CDR3 contains 16 residues. As DNA, the CDR3 is TGTGCCAGCAGTGAGTCGTGGGCCAGCTCCTACAATGAGCAGTTCTTC. It specifies CASSESWASSYNEQFF.

CDR3 sequence reads: CASRPPRGSYEQYF. In DNA form, the CDR3 reads TGTGCCAGCAGACCCCCTCGCGGGTCCTACGAGCAGTACTTC. V is TRBV27 and J is TRBJ2-7; perhaps TRBD2 as D (5 bases). The CDR3 covers 14 residues. V was clipped by 6 bases and J by 1 base, with 13 bases between them. Germline-derived CDR1 and CDR2 are MNHEY and SMNVEV (reference sequence).

The rearrangement uses TRBV5-1 and TRBJ2-3, with TRBD1 as a possible D gene (5 bases). With 6 bases removed from V and 1 base from J, the gap between germline ends came to 9 bases. The length of the CDR3 is 13 residues. CDR1 is SGHRS, CDR2 YFSETQ, per germline. The DNA for the CDR3 is TGCGCCAGCACCGACAGCCGCACAGATACGCAGTATTTT. It yields the protein CASTDSRTDTQYF. The variable domain in full, completed from reference TRBV5-1 and TRBJ2-3, reads KAGVTQTPRYLIKTRGQQVTLSCSPISGHRSVSWYQQTPGQGLQFLFEYFSETQRNKGNFPGRFSGRQFSNSRSEMNVSTLELGDSALYLCASTDSRTDTQYFGPGTRLTVL.

V usage is TRBV7-9 and J usage is TRBJ2-1; the D gene is possibly TRBD1 (6 bases). The V and J ends lost 5 bases and 9 bases respectively, with 8 bases between them. This CDR3 region has 11 residues. Per germline, CDR1 SEHNR and CDR2 FQNEAQ (reference sequence). This CDR3 is CASSPGVEQFF. The CDR3 nucleotides read TGTGCCAGCAGCCCAGGGGTTGAGCAGTTCTTC.

The CDR3 DNA reads as TGTGCCAGTAGACGGACAGGGGGAGATTCACCCCTCCACTTT. Amino acids: CASRRTGGDSPLHF. This rearrangement joins TRBV19 to TRBJ1-6, with 10 bases that match TRBD1. V gave up 6 bases and J gave up 8 bases; unmatched junction bases: 4. The CDR3 consists of 14 residues. Germline V gives CDR1 LNHDA, CDR2 SQIVND (reference sequence). Complete variable domain (other parts from reference TRBV19 and TRBJ1-6): DGGITQSPKYLFRKEGQNVTLSCEQNLNHDAMYWYRQDPGQGLRLIYYSQIVNDFQKGDIAEGYSVSREKKESFPLTVTSAQKNPTAFYLCASRRTGGDSPLHFGNGTRLTVT.

V usage is TRBV14 and J usage is TRBJ1-1; D remains ambiguous. The CDR3 loop spans 15 amino acids. V lost 4 bases and J lost 5, with 17 bases in between. Germline V gives CDR1 SGHDN, CDR2 FVKESK. CDR3 amino acids: CASSPFGQTGTEAFF. The CDR3, as DNA: TGTGCCAGCAGCCCTTTCGGCCAAACGGGGACTGAAGCTTTCTTT.

The CDR3 region has the DNA TGTGCCAGCAGTTTAGCTAGCGGGAGGGCCCTCGACAATGAGCAGTTCTTC. Its protein is CASSLASGRALDNEQFF. The chain carries TRBV27 and TRBJ2-1; 12 bases fit TRBD2. This CDR3 is built from 17 residues. V lost 2 bases and J lost 5; bases outside the gene matches: 7. Germline CDR1 reads MNHEY; CDR2 reads SMNVEV (reference sequence).

The chain employs TRBV25-1 and TRBJ2-7; 7 bases agree with TRBD1. V shed 4 bases, J shed 4 bases, and the junction held 13 bases outside the gene matches. Germline lookup yields CDR1 MGHDK and CDR2 SYGVNS. The CDR3 has 16 amino acids. The CDR3 DNA is TGTGCCAGCAGTGTACAGGGGAAGCGGTCCCCTTACGAGCAGTACTTC. Amino acids: CASSVQGKRSPYEQYF.